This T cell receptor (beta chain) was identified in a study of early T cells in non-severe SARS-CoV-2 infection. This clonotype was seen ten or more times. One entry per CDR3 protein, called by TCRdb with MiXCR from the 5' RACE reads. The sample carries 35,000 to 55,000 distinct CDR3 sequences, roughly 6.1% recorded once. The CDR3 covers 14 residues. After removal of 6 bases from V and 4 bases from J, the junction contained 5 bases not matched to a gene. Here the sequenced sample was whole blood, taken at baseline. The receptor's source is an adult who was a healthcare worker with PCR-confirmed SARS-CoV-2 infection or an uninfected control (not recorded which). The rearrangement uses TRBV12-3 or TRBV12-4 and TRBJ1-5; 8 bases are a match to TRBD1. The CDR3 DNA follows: TGTGCCAGCAGCCCGACAGGGGTTAATCAGCCCCAGCATTTT. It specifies CASSPTGVNQPQHF.